A single sample is the source of the 19 T cell receptor beta chains below, sequenced in a study of T cell responses to AZD1222 COVID-19 vaccine. Only in-frame clones appear in the TCRdb table, and some are missing; sequencing was by immunoSEQ multiplex PCR. The data contain 120,000 to 150,000 clones, about 93% of them seen just once; the ten biggest clones take up 2.5% to 3%. Here the sequenced sample was peripheral blood, taken on day 0 of MenACWY control vaccination. These receptors came from an adult in good health.

The chain joins TRBV5-3 to TRBJ2-6; 8 positions agree with TRBD1. TRBV5-3 is an open reading frame whose function is uncertain. This CDR3 comprises 14 residues. The J segment lost 8 bases and the V segment lost 3 bases, leaving 4 bases of the junction unmatched. The CDR3 coding sequence is TGTGCCAGAAGCTGGCGACAGGGGACCAACGTCCTGACTTTC. Translation: CARSWRQGTNVLTF.

This chain connects TRBV5-5 to TRBJ2-5, with 8 nucleotides matching TRBD2. Germline trimming cut 2 bases from V and 5 bases from J; bases unmatched to any gene: 11. Germline V gives CDR1 SGHKS, CDR2 YYEKEE (reference sequence). The CDR3 loop spans 16 amino acids. Here the CDR3 DNA reads TGTGCCAGCAGCTTAACTAGCGGAGCCCTCCGGGAGACCCAGTACTTC. Its translation is CASSLTSGALRETQYF.

V usage is TRBV10-2 and J usage is TRBJ1-2; 9 bases align to TRBD1. The CDR3 is 13 residues long. The V and J ends lost 8 bases and 2 bases, in that order; junction bases with no gene match: 3. The germline V gene has CDR1 WSHSY and CDR2 SAAADI. DNA for the CDR3: TGCGCCAGCGGGGGGACAGGGAACTATGGCTACACCTTC. Its translation: CASGGTGNYGYTF.

This clone was found once. The DNA for the CDR3 is TGTGCTAGTGGACCACCGCCTTCGGACAGGGCGAACACCGGGGAGCTGTTTTTT. It encodes CASGPPPSDRANTGELFF. The genes are TRBV12-5 and TRBJ2-2; 8 positions agree with TRBD1. The CDR3 totals 18 residues. After removal of 6 bases from V and 0 bases from J, the junction contained 12 bases not matched to a gene. Germline CDR1 is LGHNT and CDR2 is FRNRAP.

The chain recombines TRBV28 with TRBJ1-2; tentatively, D is TRBD1 (6 bases). The CDR3 extends over 16 amino acids. V was cut by 4 bases and J by 8 bases, with 23 bases left in between. Germline CDR1 MDHEN, CDR2 SYDVKM. The DNA of the CDR3 is TGTGCCAGCAGTTCGGCGCAAACAGGGCGGAGCCAGGGCTACACCTTC. Translating it yields CASSSAQTGRSQGYTF.

The J gene is TRBJ1-4, the V gene TRBV28; no firm D call. The CDR3 is 14 residues long. V lost 5 bases to trimming and J lost 6 bases, with 13 bases between them. The germline gives CDR1 MDHEN, CDR2 SYDVKM. The CDR3 nucleotides read TGTGCCAGCAGTGACTCGTTGGGCTATGAAAAACTGTTTTTT. Amino acid sequence: CASSDSLGYEKLFF.

V gene TRBV9 combines with J gene TRBJ2-2; 7 bases are shared with TRBD1. Looked up from germline, CDR1 is SGDLS and CDR2 is YYNGEE. The CDR3 extends over 16 amino acids. The V and J ends lost 2 bases and 7 bases, in that order; junction bases with no gene match: 11. Here the CDR3 reads CASSVIVGGRNGELFF. CDR3 in DNA: TGTGCCAGCAGCGTCATCGTAGGGGGCAGGAACGGGGAGCTGTTTTTT.

A single count supports this clone. This chain joins TRBV19 and TRBJ1-1, with 7 bases aligning to TRBD1. Germline V lookup: CDR1 LNHDA, CDR2 SQIVND (reference sequence). Trimming cost V 6 bases and J 0 bases; bases outside gene matches: 4. CDR3 length equals 14 residues. This CDR3 reads CASRRTGLNTEAFF. The CDR3 DNA reads as TGTGCCAGTAGAAGGACAGGATTGAACACTGAAGCTTTCTTT.

The V call is TRBV6-4, the J call TRBJ1-2; D remains unclear. From germline, CDR1 is MRHNA and CDR2 SNTAGT. Between the trimmed V and J ends, which lost 5 bases and 7 bases, there was a span of 14 bases. The CDR3 consists of 13 residues. CDR3 in amino acids: CASSPYVGGGYTF. The CDR3 DNA reads as TGTGCCAGCAGTCCCTACGTGGGAGGTGGCTACACCTTC.

The chain employs TRBV19 and TRBJ1-5; no clear D. This CDR3 has 13 amino acids. Trimming took off 6 bases at V and 5 bases at J, with 11 bases between the two ends. The germline V gene encodes CDR1 LNHDA and CDR2 SQIVND (reference sequence). The CDR3 is CASRPDGDQPQHF. CDR3 sequence (DNA): TGTGCCAGTAGACCCGACGGGGATCAGCCCCAGCATTTT.

The V call is TRBV9, the J call TRBJ1-2, with D possibly being TRBD1 (6 bases). V lost 2 bases and J lost 5, with 7 bases in between. The CDR3 is 12 amino acids. Germline V gene sequence: CDR1 SGDLS, CDR2 YYNGEE. Here the CDR3 reads CASSVTGYGYTF. The CDR3 DNA follows: TGTGCCAGCAGCGTTACAGGGTATGGCTACACCTTC.

The rearrangement joins TRBV3-1 (or the pseudogene TRBV3-2) to TRBJ1-2, with a tentative D call TRBD1 (5 bases). The CDR3 is made up of 14 amino acids. Germline V lookup: CDR1 LGHDT, CDR2 YNNKEL (reference sequence). The V end was cut by 0 bases, the J end by 8 bases, with 13 bases between. The DNA for the CDR3 is TGTGCCAGCAGCCAAGAATGGCAGGGTGGAGGCTACACCTTC. As protein: CASSQEWQGGGYTF.

The chain carries TRBV14 and TRBJ1-4; D remains ambiguous. CDR3 length: 14 residues. V was trimmed by 4 bases and J by 2 bases, leaving 8 bases between them. The germline V gene has CDR1 SGHDN and CDR2 FVKESK. The CDR3 loop is CASSPRGTNEKLFF. The DNA of the CDR3 is TGTGCCAGCAGCCCCCGTGGGACTAATGAAAAACTGTTTTTT.

The gene calls are TRBV7-2 and TRBJ1-1; D not resolved. This CDR3 is 14 amino acids long. V was shortened by 5 bases and J by 4 bases, with 14 bases between the two germline ends. CDR1 is SGHTA, CDR2 FQGNSA, per germline. The chain's CDR3 is CASSATSVGTEAFF. The CDR3 DNA is TGTGCCAGCAGCGCGACATCGGTCGGCACTGAAGCTTTCTTT.

V is TRBV7-2 and J is TRBJ2-7, with D possibly being TRBD1 or TRBD2 (5 bases each). Looked up from germline, CDR1 is SGHTA and CDR2 is FQGNSA. V was cut by 1 base and J by 4 bases, with 23 bases left in between. The length of the CDR3 is 18 residues. The CDR3 DNA reads TGTGCCAGCAGCTTAGTATATGGGATTGGGGCGGGTTTTTACGAGCAGTACTTC. Amino acid sequence: CASSLVYGIGAGFYEQYF.

The chain carries TRBV6-1 and TRBJ2-1, with D perhaps TRBD1 (6 bases). The germline V and J ends were trimmed by 5 bases and 9 bases, with 11 bases remaining between them. The CDR3 length is 12 residues. CDR1 and CDR2 from the germline V gene are MNHNS and SASEGT. CDR3 loop: CASSLQGTEQFF. CDR3 DNA: TGTGCCAGCAGTTTACAGGGCACTGAGCAGTTCTTC.

This clone was seen only once. The rearrangement links TRBV15 to TRBJ1-5; D is unresolved. Looked up from germline, CDR1 is LNHNV and CDR2 is YYDKDF (reference sequence). This CDR3 is built from 15 residues. With 6 bases removed from V and 5 bases from J, the gap between germline ends came to 17 bases. The CDR3 loop reads CATREPGFFDQPQHF. CDR3 nucleotide sequence: TGTGCCACCAGAGAGCCGGGGTTTTTCGATCAGCCCCAGCATTTT.

V usage is TRBV6-5 and J usage is TRBJ1-2, with a possible D match to TRBD1 (6 bases). Germline assignment: CDR1 MNHEY and CDR2 SVGAGI. Deletions cut 5 bases from V and 2 bases from J, with 15 bases between. The CDR3 has 15 residues. The CDR3 region has the DNA TGTGCCAGCAGTCTACATACGACAGGCAACTATGGCTACACCTTC. Amino acids: CASSLHTTGNYGYTF.

The chain recombines TRBV19 with TRBJ2-2; 12 positions agree with TRBD1. V shed 2 bases and J 1 base; nucleotides not matched to a gene: 8. The germline V gene encodes CDR1 LNHDA and CDR2 SQIVND (reference sequence). The CDR3 consists of 19 residues. The DNA of the CDR3 is TGTGCCAGTAGTATACGGCCGGGACAGGGGGCGCGGAACACCGGGGAGCTGTTTTTT. Its protein is CASSIRPGQGARNTGELFF.